This T cell receptor beta chain was sequenced during a study of regulatory T cells in long-lasting Graves disease. Across the study: Graves' cases, newly diagnosed, had used antithyroid drugs under 3 months. Study-level findings and limits: Only a small sample size was used, which may have cut accuracy.

This clonotype was recorded at least ten times. What it binds is not known. Noted time point: newly diagnosed GD, antithyroid drugs for less than 3 months. The TCR library was made from RNA that had been extracted from PBMCs in TRIzol. CDR3-region Arm-PCR and iRepertoire HTBI primers produced the TCR beta libraries. TCRdb processed the multiplex PCR reads anew with MiXCR; each CDR3 protein has one entry. The data hold 300,000 to 400,000 distinct CDR3 sequences, with less than 20% observed a single time. CDR3 length equals 13 residues. V dropped 6 bases and J dropped 7 bases, with 16 bases sitting between them. Germline V CDR1 and CDR2: MNHEY, SMNVEV (reference sequence).

This chain joins TRBV27 and TRBJ2-7, with D perhaps assigned TRBD1 or TRBD2 (7 bases each). The sample consisted of peripheral blood mononuclear cells (PBMCs), taken at new diagnosis, from a patient treated with antithyroid drugs. The source is a female donor with Graves disease. The chain's CDR3 is CASSPGGAGEQYF. The CDR3 DNA reads TGTGCCAGCAGCCCAGGGGGAGCGGGGGAGCAGTACTTC.